The TCR beta chain under discussion was sequenced for a study of T-cell reconstitution after alpha-beta-depleted transplantation in children. Study findings and constraints: Approximately two months post-transplant, alpha-beta T cells reportedly originated from several hundred expanded graft clones. After transplant, high TCRbeta diversity at day 60 in some patients arose from surviving recipient T cells and thymic progenitors.

Unique molecular identifiers were incorporated into the prepared TCRbeta library. MiXCR was run by TCRdb on the PCR reads, yielding one entry per CDR3 protein. The sample yields about 90,000 distinct CDR3 sequences, around 15% seen once. In the case of this clonotype: As yet, its antigen is unknown.

The sample was PBMCs, mostly from graft donor cells, taken 180 days after TCRalphabeta/CD19-depleted stem cell transplant. This receptor was identified in a male patient between 2 and 10 years old who had a stem cell transplant for acute lymphoblastic leukemia, so the T cells may come from the graft donor.

Here the CDR3 reads CASSLAWTNGYTF. The CDR3 DNA reads as TGTGCCAGCAGCTTAGCGTGGACGAATGGCTACACCTTC. The V call is TRBV7-9, the J call TRBJ1-2; D remains ambiguous. CDR1 is SEHNR and CDR2 is FQNEAQ in the germline V gene (reference sequence). V was trimmed by 0 bases and J by 6 bases, leaving 8 bases between them. There are 13 residues in the CDR3.